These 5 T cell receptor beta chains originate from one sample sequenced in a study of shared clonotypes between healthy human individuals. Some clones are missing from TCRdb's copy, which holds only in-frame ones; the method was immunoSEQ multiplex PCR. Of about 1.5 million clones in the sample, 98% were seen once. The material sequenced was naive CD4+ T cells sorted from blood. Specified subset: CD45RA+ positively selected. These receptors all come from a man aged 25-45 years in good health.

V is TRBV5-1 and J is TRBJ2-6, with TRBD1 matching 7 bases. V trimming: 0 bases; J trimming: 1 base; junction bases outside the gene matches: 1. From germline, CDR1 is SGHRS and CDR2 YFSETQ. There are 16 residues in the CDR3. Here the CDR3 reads CASSLETGSGANVLTF. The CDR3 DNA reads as TGCGCCAGCAGCTTGGAGACAGGGTCTGGGGCCAACGTCCTGACTTTC.

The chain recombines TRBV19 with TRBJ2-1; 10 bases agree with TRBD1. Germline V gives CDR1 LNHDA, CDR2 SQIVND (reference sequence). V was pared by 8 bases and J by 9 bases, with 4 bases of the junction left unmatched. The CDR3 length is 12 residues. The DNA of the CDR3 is TGTGCCAGTTCGGGACAGGGGATTGAGCAGTTCTTC. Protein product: CASSGQGIEQFF.

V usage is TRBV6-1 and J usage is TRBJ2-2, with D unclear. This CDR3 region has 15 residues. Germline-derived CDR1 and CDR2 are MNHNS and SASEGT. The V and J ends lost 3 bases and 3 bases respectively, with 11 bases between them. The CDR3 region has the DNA TGTGCCAGCAGTGATTCTCTCGGCTACACCGGGGAGCTGTTTTTT. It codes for CASSDSLGYTGELFF.

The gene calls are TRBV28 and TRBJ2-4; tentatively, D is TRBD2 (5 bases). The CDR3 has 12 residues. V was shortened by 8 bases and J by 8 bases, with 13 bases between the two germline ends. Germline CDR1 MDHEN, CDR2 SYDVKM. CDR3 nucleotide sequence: TGTGCCAGCGATTCGGGATGGGACATTCAGTACTTC. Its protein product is CASDSGWDIQYF.

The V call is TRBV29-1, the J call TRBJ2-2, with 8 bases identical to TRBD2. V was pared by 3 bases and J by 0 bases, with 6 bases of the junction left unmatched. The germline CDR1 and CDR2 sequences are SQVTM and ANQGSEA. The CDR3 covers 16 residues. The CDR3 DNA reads TGCAGCGTTGAGACGAGCGGGAGCCCGAACACCGGGGAGCTGTTTTTT. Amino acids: CSVETSGSPNTGELFF.